This T cell receptor (beta chain) is from a study of T cell responses to AZD1222 COVID-19 vaccine. Findings and limits, study-wide: Repertoires in all cases were sampled only once the peak T cell response had passed. With dominance at 160-218 and 743-854, vaccine-associated CD4 TCRs spanned spike. AZD1222 recipients seropositive at baseline numbered only five to seven. Reports indicate that nearly half of spike-specific TCRs are directed at unmutated variant regions.

In regard to this clone: Its cognate antigen is unknown.

The CDR3 extends over 14 amino acids. Trimming took 7 bases from V and 3 from J, leaving 13 bases between them. Germline assignment: CDR1 LNHDA and CDR2 SQIVND (reference sequence). TCRdb keeps only in-frame clones here, not all; method: immunoSEQ multiplex PCR. Here the sample spans roughly 100,000 clones, over 70% being singletons. This material consisted of peripheral blood, taken on day 0 of AZD1222 vaccination. The gene calls are TRBV19 and TRBJ1-5; TRBD1 might be the D (6 bases). This clonotype was obtained from an adult in good health. The CDR3 DNA follows: TGTGCCAGTAAGGGAAGGGGGGCCAATCAGCCCCAGCATTTT. Its translation: CASKGRGANQPQHF.